Given below is one T cell receptor (beta chain) in context. No antigen is known for it. Base qualities are not provided; no much larger clone lies one nucleotide away. From the germline V gene, CDR1 is KGHSH and CDR2 is LQKENI. V is cut back by 0 bases and J by 3 bases, with 2 bases in the junction unmatched. The CDR3 numbers 16 residues from cysteine through phenylalanine. Kept here is only the CDR3 DNA, which spans 48 bases and is read in frame from base 1. The collaborating institutions used their own protocols to collect whole blood in K2EDTA tubes. For TCRbeta analysis, collaborators shipped samples in one of three forms: frozen whole blood, isolated PBMCs, or DNA extracted from either of those sample types. TCRbeta CDR3 regions were amplified from genomic DNA by means of the immunoSEQ Assay, a bias-controlled multiplex PCR. On the authors' methods: Nucleated cell counts per sample were estimated from amplification of reference gene primers within the assay. To quantify the absolute abundance of each unique TCRbeta CDR3 rearrangement, sequence reads were collapsed and filtered. For each sample, productive Simpson clonality was calculated as the square root of Simpson's diversity index over productive rearrangements. The immuneACCESS repertoire file appears here via TCRdb, limited to in-frame rearrangements. These files lack a portion of the clones; in checked studies, under half of the deficit traces to unresolved V genes, and the cause of the others is not known. That table furnishes V, J and clone size, whereas the DNA furnished D and trimming. Recorded for this sample are tens of thousands of clones; 80% to 90% of them occurred a single time. About 13% of the sample comes from the top ten.

The sample comes from a study of blood T cell repertoires in COVID-19 (dated by TCRdb to 2018 to 2021). The study in broad terms: Samples from collaborators originated in the United States, Italy and Spain and spanned both the acute and convalescent phases of COVID-19. The material from the prospective study consisted of cDNA or gDNA derived from T cells, B-cell-depleted T cells, or PBMCs. The dataset comprised deeply sampled blood TCRbeta repertoires from subjects exposed to, actively infected with, or recovered from COVID-19. The repertoires were released in a freely available public database intended as a resource for research on the immune response to SARS-CoV-2. The samples were drawn from two sources: the first 160 participants of the ongoing ImmuneRACE study, and 950 to 1,500 subjects contributed by 6 global collaborators. A de-identified subject ID, COVID-19 status, age in years and sex were almost always included in the sample metadata. HLA class I and class II types, where available, came from metadata supplied by the sample provider rather than from assay-based typing.

Study-wide conclusions, independent of this receptor: The quantity of clinical and demographic metadata differed by source and by participant and was supplied without curation.

Recombination joined TRBV18 with TRBJ1-2; 12 bases in the junction line up with TRBD1. Sequencing input: peripheral blood. The clonotype was recovered from a human donor with active COVID-19. The donor label of this sample is uncertain. The CDR3 in this case is CASSPPGTGGDYGYTF. The nucleotides are TGTGCCAGCTCACCACCCGGGACAGGGGGCGACTATGGCTACACCTTC.